Included here is one T cell receptor (beta chain) sequence, with context. Its antigen is currently unknown. The ends lost 5 bases at V and 10 bases at J; junction bases unmatched: 11. Germline V CDR1 and CDR2: MNHEY, SVGAGI. The CDR3 has 15 amino acids. Sequenced by immunoSEQ multiplex PCR; TCRdb stores in-frame clones only, minus some. The table has about 2.1 million clones, 93% seen once. This sample stems from a study of shared clonotypes between healthy human individuals. Study-wide findings and caveats: Among donors, the sharing of clonotypes was expected to be influenced by sequencing depth.

Terminally differentiated effector memory CD45RA+ cells were excluded by CCR7 positive selection of CD45RO-negative cells. The V gene is TRBV6-5, the J gene TRBJ2-1; 10 bases are a match to TRBD2. The sequence derives from a man between 18 and 29 years old in good health. Some clones in this sample may be carry-over from other donors' samples. Sequenced sample: naive CD8+ T cells from PBMCs. The CDR3, as DNA: TGTGCCAGCAGTCCGGGACTAGCGCCAGGGGGGGAGCAGTTCTTC. It translates to CASSPGLAPGGEQFF.